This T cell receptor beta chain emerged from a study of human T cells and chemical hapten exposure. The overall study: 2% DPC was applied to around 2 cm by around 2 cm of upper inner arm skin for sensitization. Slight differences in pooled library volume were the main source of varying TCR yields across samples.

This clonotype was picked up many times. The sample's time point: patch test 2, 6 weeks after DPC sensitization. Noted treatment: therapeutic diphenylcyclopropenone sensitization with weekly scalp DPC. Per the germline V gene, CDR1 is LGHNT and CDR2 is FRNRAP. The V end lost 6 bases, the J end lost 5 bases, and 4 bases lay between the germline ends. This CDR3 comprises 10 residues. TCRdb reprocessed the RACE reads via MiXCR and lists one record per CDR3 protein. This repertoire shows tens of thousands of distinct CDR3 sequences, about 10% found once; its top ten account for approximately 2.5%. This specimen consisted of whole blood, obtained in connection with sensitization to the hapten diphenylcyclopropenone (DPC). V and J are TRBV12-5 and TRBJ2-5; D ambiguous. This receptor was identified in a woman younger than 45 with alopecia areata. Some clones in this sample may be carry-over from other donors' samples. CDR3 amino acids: CASGVETQYF. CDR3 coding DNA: TGTGCTAGTGGGGTCGAGACCCAGTACTTC.